The rows below give T cell receptor beta chains drawn from one sample of a study of cytomegalovirus exposure and HLA in healthy donors. Repertoires were generated with immunoSEQ multiplex PCR, while TCRdb's copy carries only in-frame clones and drops some. The data contain just over 80,000 clones, around 76% of them singletons. Material for sequencing was PBMCs. These TCRs come from a man aged 18 to 35 in good health and CMV-seropositive. The CDR3 runs from the conserved cysteine through the conserved F or W. The D gene is left open where the match is weak. Not all rows give a size; the values are once, few, many and, for expanded clones, a class.

size | J | D | V | CDR3 | DNA
. | TRBJ2-5 | TRBD2 | TRBV15 | CATSRGLAGAETQYF | TGTGCCACCAGCAGGGGACTAGCGGGAGCAGAGACCCAGTACTTC
. | TRBJ1-2 | . | TRBV7-8 | CASSPLGGTNYGYTF | TGTGCCAGCAGCCCCCTCGGGGGGACTAACTATGGCTACACCTTC
. | TRBJ2-1 | TRBD2 | TRBV15 | CATSRDWEGEQFF | TGTGCCACCAGCAGAGACTGGGAGGGTGAGCAGTTCTTC
. | TRBJ2-1 | . | TRBV19 | CASSHKTRYNEQFF | TGTGCCAGTAGTCATAAGACACGTTACAATGAGCAGTTCTTC
few | TRBJ2-7 | . | TRBV9 | CASSVGGHEQYF | TGTGCCAGCAGCGTAGGAGGGCACGAGCAGTACTTC
. | TRBJ2-1 | . | TRBV25-1 | CASRVAHEQFF | TGTGCCAGCCGAGTCGCCCATGAGCAGTTCTTC
. | TRBJ2-7 | TRBD2 | TRBV10-3 | CAISEVGGRSSYEQYF | TGTGCCATCAGTGAAGTGGGCGGGAGGAGCTCCTACGAGCAGTACTTC
. | TRBJ2-7 | TRBD1 | TRBV7-9 | CASSPTSGTGEYEQYF | TGTGCCAGCAGCCCAACCTCCGGGACAGGAGAATACGAGCAGTACTTC
. | TRBJ2-4 | TRBD2 | TRBV14 | CASSRTSGNINIQYF | TGTGCCAGCAGCCGGACTAGCGGGAATATAAACATTCAGTACTTC
few | TRBJ2-3 | . | TRBV2 | CASRDYERSTDTQYF | TGTGCCAGCAGGGACTATGAGCGGAGCACAGATACGCAGTATTTT
. | TRBJ2-7 | TRBD2 | TRBV4-1 | CASSLGLAVSYEQYF | TGCGCCAGCAGCCTTGGACTAGCGGTTTCCTACGAGCAGTACTTC
few | TRBJ2-1 | . | TRBV10-1 | CASSYDTHGAYNEQFF | TGCGCCAGCAGTTACGACACCCATGGCGCCTACAATGAGCAGTTCTTC